This TCR beta chain is from a study of vaccination and CD4 T cells after COVID-19. Looked up from germline, CDR1 is SGHTA and CDR2 is FQGNSA. V was trimmed by 0 bases and J by 0 bases, leaving 4 bases between them. The CDR3 length is 14 residues. Regarding this clonotype: Antigen: not known.

Sequenced with the Oncomine TCR Beta short-read assay was DNA taken from cultured CD4+ T cells. One entry per CDR3 protein results from TCRdb running MiXCR on the PCR reads. The data contain around 10,000 distinct CDR3 sequences, roughly 42% of them seen just once; the ten biggest clones take up 30% to 40%. Noted treatment: roughly 11-day PBMC culture with coronavirus spike peptide pools or control peptides (ViraFEST assay). The chain uses TRBV7-2 and TRBJ2-3, with unresolved D. What was sequenced was CD4+ T cells from blood, cultured in vitro. The receptor was derived from a human donor who had recovered from COVID-19. The CDR3 DNA is TGTGCCAGCAGCTTAGCTTACAGCACAGATACGCAGTATTTT. Its protein product is CASSLAYSTDTQYF.